The 21 T cell receptor beta chains reported below all come from one sample, sequenced in a study of cytomegalovirus exposure and HLA in healthy donors. TCRdb's table, derived via immunoSEQ multiplex PCR, lists solely in-frame clones and lacks some. The table has about 180,000 clones, roughly 85% seen once. Sample: PBMCs. These receptors were collected from a man aged 18 to 29 in good health and CMV-seropositive.

V and J are TRBV28 and TRBJ1-5, with 7 bases identical to TRBD1. Per germline, CDR1 MDHEN and CDR2 SYDVKM. V trimming: 5 bases; J trimming: 3 bases; junction bases outside the gene matches: 10. CDR3 length: 16 residues. The CDR3 is CASSNPGQVDNQPQHF. The CDR3 DNA reads as TGTGCCAGCAGTAACCCCGGACAGGTGGACAATCAGCCCCAGCATTTT.

The genes are TRBV28 and TRBJ1-2; possibly TRBD1 for D (5 bases). Germline CDR1 and CDR2: MDHEN and SYDVKM. V dropped 8 bases and J dropped 5 bases, with 18 bases sitting between them. The CDR3 totals 14 residues. For the CDR3, the DNA is TGTGCCAGCTCCCGCCCGGGGGTTAGGTATGGCTACACCTTC. Amino acids: CASSRPGVRYGYTF.

This sequence joins TRBV11-3 and TRBJ2-4, with 9 bases aligning to TRBD1. Germline assignment: CDR1 SGHNT and CDR2 YENEEA. This CDR3 has 16 residues. Trimming at V came to 4 bases and at J to 2 bases, leaving 6 bases not matched to a gene. CDR3 DNA: TGTGCCAGCAGCTCTCGACAGGGGGTCCCCAAAAACATTCAGTACTTC. Protein sequence: CASSSRQGVPKNIQYF.

This clone showed up just once. The V and J genes are TRBV5-1 and TRBJ2-5; 9 bases are shared with TRBD2. The germline gives CDR1 SGHRS, CDR2 YFSETQ. V lost 4 bases and J lost 4; bases outside the gene matches: 5. The CDR3 is 14 residues long. The CDR3 here is CASSPSGTAETQYF. CDR3 sequence (DNA): TGCGCCAGCAGCCCTAGCGGGACAGCAGAGACCCAGTACTTC.

The rearrangement joins TRBV5-6 to TRBJ2-6; D is perhaps TRBD1 (6 bases). CDR3 length equals 16 residues. Germline V CDR1 and CDR2: SGHDT, YYEEEE. The V and J ends lost 1 base and 0 bases respectively, with 8 bases between them. CDR3 bases: TGTGCCAGCAGCTTGACAGGGTACTCTGGGGCCAACGTCCTGACTTTC. Residues: CASSLTGYSGANVLTF. The whole variable domain, filled in from reference TRBV5-6 and TRBJ2-6, reads DAGVTQSPTHLIKTRGQQVTLRCSPKSGHDTVSWYQQALGQGPQFIFQYYEEEERQRGNFPDRFSGHQFPNYSSELNVNALLLGDSALYLCASSLTGYSGANVLTFGAGSRLTVL.

Points on this clone: This sample includes further DNA sequences coding for the same CDR3. The genes are TRBV7-3 and TRBJ2-1; the D gene is possibly TRBD2 (5 bases). V was clipped by 5 bases and J by 0 bases, with 11 bases between them. This CDR3 region has 15 residues. Germline V gene lookup returns CDR1 SGHTA and CDR2 FQGTGA. The CDR3 DNA reads TGTGCCAGCAGCCTGAGCGGTAGCTCCTACAATGAGCAGTTCTTC. Translating gives CASSLSGSSYNEQFF.

This chain links TRBV6-1 with TRBJ2-3, with a possible D match to TRBD2 (6 bases). Trimming stripped 2 bases from V and 6 bases from J, with 6 bases between. The germline gives CDR1 MNHNS, CDR2 SASEGT. CDR3 length: 12 amino acids. The CDR3 loop is CASSESGDTQYF. In nucleotides, the CDR3 is TGTGCCAGCAGTGAAAGCGGGGATACGCAGTATTTT.

The rearrangement joins TRBV27 to TRBJ1-2; no clear D gene. V was shortened by 2 bases and J by 8 bases, with 9 bases between the two germline ends. Germline CDR1 reads MNHEY; CDR2 reads SMNVEV (reference sequence). This CDR3 region has 12 residues. Here the CDR3 reads CASSLRWQGYTF. The CDR3 DNA reads as TGTGCCAGCAGTTTACGTTGGCAAGGCTACACCTTC.

The count of this clone is one. The rearrangement uses TRBV30 and TRBJ2-1; 12 nucleotides align to TRBD2. V gave up 5 bases and J gave up 5 bases; unmatched junction bases: 4. The CDR3 is made up of 14 amino acids. Germline V CDR1 and CDR2: GTSNPN, SVGIG (reference sequence). The CDR3 sequence: CAWSGLAGNNEQFF. The CDR3 DNA reads TGTGCCTGGTCCGGACTAGCGGGGAACAATGAGCAGTTCTTC.

This clone was seen only a few times. The chain links TRBV19 to TRBJ1-5; 8 positions match TRBD1. The ends lost 7 bases at V and 5 bases at J; junction bases unmatched: 10. The CDR3 length is 15 residues. Per the germline V gene, CDR1 is LNHDA and CDR2 is SQIVND (reference sequence). The CDR3 sequence: CASNGDRGTDQPQHF. The CDR3 nucleotides are TGTGCCAGTAATGGCGACAGGGGCACGGATCAGCCCCAGCATTTT.

CDR3 amino acids: CASSLGQGAITDTQYF. The CDR3 DNA reads TGTGCCAGCAGCCTCGGACAGGGGGCTATTACAGATACGCAGTATTTT. V is TRBV7-9 and J is TRBJ2-3, with 11 bases lining up with TRBD1. J lost 3 bases, V lost 5 bases, and 7 bases had no gene match. CDR3 size: 16 residues. The V gene's germline CDR1 is SEHNR and CDR2 FQNEAQ (reference sequence).

This chain joins TRBV4-1 and TRBJ1-5, with 9 positions matching TRBD1. V was pared by 3 bases and J by 5 bases, with 14 bases of the junction left unmatched. The CDR3 spans 18 residues. CDR1 and CDR2 from the germline V gene are MGHRA and YSYEKL. The CDR3 DNA is TGCGCCAGCAGCCACCTGACTGGGAAGGACAGGGGCCATCAGCCCCAGCATTTT. This codes for CASSHLTGKDRGHQPQHF.

The CDR3 nucleotides are TGTGCCAGCAGCTTGGGGGTAGCGGAAACAGATACGCAGTATTTT. Translated: CASSLGVAETDTQYF. V gene TRBV5-6 combines with J gene TRBJ2-3; a possible D gene is TRBD2 (6 bases). V shed 0 bases and J shed 3 bases, with 11 bases lying between them. Germline CDR1 is SGHDT and CDR2 is YYEEEE. CDR3 length: 15 residues.

The V gene is TRBV28, the J gene TRBJ2-5; 12 bases fit TRBD2. The CDR3 loop spans 16 amino acids. J lost 2 bases, V lost 4 bases, and 5 bases had no gene match. Germline lookup yields CDR1 MDHEN and CDR2 SYDVKM. The CDR3 DNA is TGTGCCAGCAGTTCGACTAGCGGGAGCCCTCAAGAGACCCAGTACTTC. Amino acid sequence: CASSSTSGSPQETQYF.

The chain joins TRBV6-7 to TRBJ1-5, with D unclear. TRBV6-7 carries the ORF label, with uncertain function. This CDR3 is built from 14 residues. V gave up 0 bases and J gave up 6 bases, with 9 bases separating them. Here the CDR3 reads CASSYSIAGQPQHF. CDR3 DNA sequence: TGTGCCAGCAGTTACTCGATAGCTGGTCAGCCCCAGCATTTT.

The V call is TRBV28, the J call TRBJ2-7, with D possibly TRBD2 on 6 matching bases. CDR1 MDHEN and CDR2 SYDVKM come from the germline V gene. V lost 8 bases and J 10 bases, leaving 18 bases between the germline ends. CDR3 length: 12 amino acids. In DNA form, the CDR3 reads TGTGCCAGCTCATACTCGGGGGTGGGTCAGTACTTC. This codes for CASSYSGVGQYF. The full variable domain, its missing parts supplied by reference TRBV28 and TRBJ2-7, is DVKVTQSSRYLVKRTGEKVFLECVQDMDHENMFWYRQDPGLGLRLIYFSYDVKMKEKGDIPEGYSVSREKKERFSLILESASTNQTSMYLCASSYSGVGQYFGPGTRLTVT.

The J gene is TRBJ1-2, the V gene TRBV18; D uncertain. The CDR3 has 12 residues. The germline V gene has CDR1 KGHSH and CDR2 LQKENI. The V and J ends lost 2 bases and 5 bases respectively, with 6 bases between them. In nucleotides, the CDR3 is TGTGCCAGCTCACCAGAGAAATATGGCTACACCTTC. Protein sequence: CASSPEKYGYTF. The full variable domain, with the rest looked up from reference TRBV18 and TRBJ1-2, is NAGVMQNPRHLVRRRGQEARLRCSPMKGHSHVYWYRQLPEEGLKFMVYLQKENIIDESGMPKERFSAEFPKEGPSILRIQQVVRGDSAAYFCASSPEKYGYTFGSGTRLTVV.

The chain uses TRBV6-4 and TRBJ2-3; TRBD1 matches 7 bases. The CDR3 totals 15 residues. V lost 3 bases and J lost 3; bases outside the gene matches: 6. The germline gives CDR1 MRHNA, CDR2 SNTAGT. The CDR3 region has the DNA TGTGCCAGCAGTGAAGGGGGCGCGGGTACAGATACGCAGTATTTT. Its protein product is CASSEGGAGTDTQYF.

The rearrangement links TRBV15 to TRBJ2-3; TRBD2 agrees at 7 bases. The CDR3 length is 16 residues. Trimming cost V 0 bases and J 3 bases; bases outside gene matches: 6. In germline, CDR1 is LNHNV, CDR2 YYDKDF (reference sequence). The CDR3 region is CATSRDLQGGTDTQYF. The CDR3 DNA reads as TGTGCCACCAGCAGAGATCTGCAGGGAGGGACAGATACGCAGTATTTT.

This sequence joins TRBV7-9 and TRBJ2-6, with 8 bases matching TRBD1. The ends lost 4 bases at V and 3 bases at J; junction bases unmatched: 5. Looked up from germline, CDR1 is SEHNR and CDR2 is FQNEAQ (reference sequence). This CDR3 contains 16 residues. The CDR3 spells CASSSGGAGGANVLTF. As DNA, the CDR3 is TGTGCCAGCAGCTCAGGGGGCGCGGGTGGGGCCAACGTCCTGACTTTC.

The J gene is TRBJ2-1, the V gene TRBV4-1, with 8 bases aligning to TRBD2. Germline lookup yields CDR1 MGHRA and CDR2 YSYEKL. The ends lost 3 bases at V and 0 bases at J; junction bases unmatched: 7. This CDR3 contains 17 residues. DNA for the CDR3: TGCGCCAGCAGCCAGAGAGCGGGGACTAGCTCCTACAATGAGCAGTTCTTC. Translated: CASSQRAGTSSYNEQFF.